The 15 T cell receptor beta chains below all came from one sample that was sequenced in a study of blood T cell repertoires in COVID-19. Clones were sequenced by immunoSEQ multiplex PCR, and TCRdb holds only the in-frame ones, with some missing. The table lists about 190,000 clones, approximately 79% of them singletons. The sequenced sample was peripheral blood. The receptor set was obtained from a man aged 55 to 69 with active or convalescent COVID-19.

V gene TRBV4-3 combines with J gene TRBJ2-7; D may be TRBD2 (7 bases). Looked up from germline, CDR1 is LGHNA and CDR2 is YSLEER. This CDR3 contains 17 residues. V gave up 0 bases and J gave up 2 bases, with 17 bases separating them. CDR3 bases: TGCGCCAGCAGCCAAGATGGGGGGGGCGCTTCCCCCTACGAGCAGTACTTC. This codes for CASSQDGGGASPYEQYF.

The V and J genes are TRBV18 and TRBJ1-1; unclear D gene. V was pared by 6 bases and J by 7 bases, with 18 bases between. Germline V gives CDR1 KGHSH, CDR2 LQKENI. The CDR3 extends over 14 amino acids. For the CDR3, the DNA is TGTGCCAGCTCGGAACTTGAGGCGGTTGGTGAAGCTTTCTTT. As protein: CASSELEAVGEAFF. The full variable domain, in which reference TRBV18 and TRBJ1-1 provide the parts outside the CDR3, is NAGVMQNPRHLVRRRGQEARLRCSPMKGHSHVYWYRQLPEEGLKFMVYLQKENIIDESGMPKERFSAEFPKEGPSILRIQQVVRGDSAAYFCASSELEAVGEAFFGQGTRLTVV.

A remark on this clone: The sample carries other DNA sequences with the same CDR3. This rearrangement joins TRBV5-1 to TRBJ2-6; TRBD1 matches 7 bases. The CDR3 totals 15 residues. V dropped 4 bases and J dropped 1; count of bases not matched to a gene: 2. Germline CDR1 is SGHRS and CDR2 is YFSETQ. The CDR3, as DNA: TGCGCCAGCAGCCCCAGGGGGTCTGGGGCCAACGTCCTGACTTTC. This gives the protein CASSPRGSGANVLTF.

V and J are TRBV11-2 and TRBJ2-1; TRBD2 aligns across 14 bases. The V gene's germline CDR1 is SGHAT and CDR2 FQNNGV. Trimming removed 0 bases from V and 9 bases from J; junction bases left unmatched: 16. CDR3 length: 20 amino acids. CDR3 coding DNA: TGTGCCAGCAGCTTAGATCACCAGGTAGGGACTAGCGGGAGATTAGGTGAGCAGTTCTTC. It translates to CASSLDHQVGTSGRLGEQFF.

This clone has only a few counts. The chain couples TRBV28 to TRBJ2-1, with 8 bases that match TRBD2. Germline lookup yields CDR1 MDHEN and CDR2 SYDVKM. The trim removed 5 bases at V and 5 bases at J, leaving 8 bases unmatched. The CDR3 has 15 amino acids. CDR3 in amino acids: CASSIARTSNNEQFF. The CDR3 nucleotides are TGTGCCAGCAGTATAGCCAGGACTAGCAACAATGAGCAGTTCTTC. The full variable domain, completed using reference TRBV28 and TRBJ2-1, is DVKVTQSSRYLVKRTGEKVFLECVQDMDHENMFWYRQDPGLGLRLIYFSYDVKMKEKGDIPEGYSVSREKKERFSLILESASTNQTSMYLCASSIARTSNNEQFFGPGTRLTVL.

The J gene is TRBJ2-7, the V gene TRBV7-2; maybe TRBD2 (6 bases). Germline lookup yields CDR1 SGHTA and CDR2 FQGNSA. Trimming cost V 8 bases and J 6 bases, with 20 bases left between them. The CDR3 consists of 14 residues. Here the CDR3 DNA reads TGTGCCAGCGCGTCCAGCGGGTGGGAGTCCGAGCAGTACTTC. As protein: CASASSGWESEQYF. The complete variable domain, with remaining parts taken from reference TRBV7-2 and TRBJ2-7, reads GAGVSQSPSNKVTEKGKDVELRCDPISGHTALYWYRQSLGQGLEFLIYFQGNSAPDKSGLPSDRFSAERTGGSVSTLTIQRTQQEDSAVYLCASASSGWESEQYFGPGTRLTVT.

The rearrangement uses TRBV24-1 and TRBJ2-5, with 7 bases identical to TRBD2. V was clipped by 1 base and J by 4 bases; unmatched bases: 8. This CDR3 is 16 amino acids long. Germline CDR1 is KGHDR and CDR2 is SFDVKD. The CDR3 protein is CATSDFSYWEGETQYF. The CDR3 DNA reads TGTGCCACCAGTGATTTTTCCTACTGGGAGGGAGAGACCCAGTACTTC.

The V call is TRBV19, the J call TRBJ2-1; possible D gene TRBD2, 6 bases. Germline assignment: CDR1 LNHDA and CDR2 SQIVND (reference sequence). The CDR3 has 15 residues. The ends were cut back, 3 bases at V and 10 bases at J, with 19 bases in the middle. As DNA, the CDR3 is TGTGCCAGTAGTATTCCAGCCCACGGGGGAAAGGAGCAGTTCTTC. It translates to CASSIPAHGGKEQFF.

This chain joins TRBV28 and TRBJ1-6; 10 positions match TRBD1. Germline loops: CDR1 MDHEN, CDR2 SYDVKM. This CDR3 has 16 amino acids. V was clipped by 3 bases and J by 8 bases; unmatched bases: 7. The CDR3: CASSFPLGQGDSPLHF. The CDR3 DNA sequence: TGTGCCAGCAGTTTCCCCCTTGGACAGGGGGATTCACCCCTCCACTTT.

Here the CDR3 reads CASSSDNGGLGYEQYF. In DNA, the CDR3 is TGTGCCAGCAGCTCCGATAACGGGGGACTAGGTTACGAGCAGTACTTC. V and J are TRBV7-2 and TRBJ2-7; 8 bases align to TRBD2. J gave up 4 bases and V 4 bases, and 12 bases lay outside the gene matches. Germline CDR1 and CDR2: SGHTA and FQGNSA. The CDR3 runs 16 residues. Supplemented by reference TRBV7-2 and TRBJ2-7, the full variable domain reads GAGVSQSPSNKVTEKGKDVELRCDPISGHTALYWYRQSLGQGLEFLIYFQGNSAPDKSGLPSDRFSAERTGGSVSTLTIQRTQQEDSAVYLCASSSDNGGLGYEQYFGPGTRLTVT.

J is TRBJ2-7 and V is TRBV27; 9 bases map to TRBD2. The CDR3 totals 12 residues. Germline CDR1 MNHEY, CDR2 SMNVEV (reference sequence). CDR3 loop: CPPAREGYEQYF. The CDR3 DNA reads as TGTCCCCCGGCGCGGGAGGGCTACGAGCAGTACTTC.

The chain combines TRBV18 with TRBJ2-7, with a weak D call TRBD1 (6 bases). V lost 3 bases and J 3 bases, leaving 12 bases between the germline ends. The CDR3 has 14 residues. Germline V gene data show CDR1 as KGHSH and CDR2 as LQKENI. The CDR3 DNA follows: TGTGCCAGCTCACCCCAGGGGCAGGGCTACGAGCAGTACTTC. It yields the protein CASSPQGQGYEQYF.

This chain connects TRBV7-9 to TRBJ2-7, with TRBD2 identical over 8 bases. The CDR3 is 14 amino acids. Germline-derived CDR1 and CDR2 are SEHNR and FQNEAQ (reference sequence). The V and J ends lost 4 bases and 0 bases, in that order; junction bases with no gene match: 2. The CDR3 loop reads CASSSGGASYEQYF. For the CDR3, the DNA is TGTGCCAGCAGCTCGGGGGGGGCCTCCTACGAGCAGTACTTC.

The chain is built from TRBV25-1 and TRBJ2-7; 13 nucleotides align to TRBD2. CDR1 is MGHDK, CDR2 SYGVNS, per germline. This CDR3 has 15 residues. V was clipped by 3 bases and J by 6 bases; unmatched bases: 5. CDR3 coding DNA: TGTGCCAGCAGTGATCCCGGACTAGCGGGGGCCGAGCAGTACTTC. This translates into CASSDPGLAGAEQYF.

The V and J genes are TRBV28 and TRBJ2-7; 7 positions match TRBD2. The CDR3 extends over 14 amino acids. The germline V gene has CDR1 MDHEN and CDR2 SYDVKM. Trimming removed 5 bases from V and 3 bases from J; junction bases left unmatched: 7. The CDR3 loop reads CASSRGVTVYEQYF. Written as DNA, the CDR3 is TGTGCCAGCAGTCGGGGGGTGACGGTCTACGAGCAGTACTTC.